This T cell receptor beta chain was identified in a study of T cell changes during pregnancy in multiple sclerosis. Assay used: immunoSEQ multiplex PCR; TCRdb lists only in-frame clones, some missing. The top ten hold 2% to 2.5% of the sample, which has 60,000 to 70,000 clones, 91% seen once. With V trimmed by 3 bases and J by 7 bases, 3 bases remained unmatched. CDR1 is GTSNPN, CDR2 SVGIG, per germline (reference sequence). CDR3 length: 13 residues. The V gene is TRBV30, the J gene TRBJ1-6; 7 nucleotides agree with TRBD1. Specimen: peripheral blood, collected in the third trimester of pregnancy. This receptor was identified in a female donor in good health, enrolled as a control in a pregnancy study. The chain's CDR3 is CAWSGTENSPLHF. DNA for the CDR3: TGTGCCTGGAGCGGGACAGAAAATTCACCCCTCCACTTT.